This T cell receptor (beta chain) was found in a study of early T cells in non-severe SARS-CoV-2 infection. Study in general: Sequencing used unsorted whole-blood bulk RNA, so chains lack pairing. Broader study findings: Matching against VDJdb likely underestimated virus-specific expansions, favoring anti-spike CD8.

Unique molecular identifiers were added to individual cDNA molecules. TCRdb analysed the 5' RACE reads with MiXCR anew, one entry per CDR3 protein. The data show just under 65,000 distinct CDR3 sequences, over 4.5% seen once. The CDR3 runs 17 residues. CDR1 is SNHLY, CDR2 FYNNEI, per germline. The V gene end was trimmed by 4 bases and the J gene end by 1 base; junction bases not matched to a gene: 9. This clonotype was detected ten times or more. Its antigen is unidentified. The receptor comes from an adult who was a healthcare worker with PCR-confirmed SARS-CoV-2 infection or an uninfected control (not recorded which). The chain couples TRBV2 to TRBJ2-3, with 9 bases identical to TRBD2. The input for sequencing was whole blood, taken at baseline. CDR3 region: CASSVPSSGTGTDTQYF. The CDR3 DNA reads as TGTGCCAGCAGTGTACCCTCTAGCGGGACTGGCACAGATACGCAGTATTTT.